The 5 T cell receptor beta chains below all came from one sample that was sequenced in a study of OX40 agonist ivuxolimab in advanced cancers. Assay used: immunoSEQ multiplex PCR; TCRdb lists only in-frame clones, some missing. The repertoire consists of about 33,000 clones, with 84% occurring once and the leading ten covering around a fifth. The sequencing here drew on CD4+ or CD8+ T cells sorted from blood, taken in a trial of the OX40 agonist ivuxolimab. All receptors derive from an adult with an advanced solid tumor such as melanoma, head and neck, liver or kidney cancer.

The CDR3 coding sequence is TGTGCCAGCAGCGTAGGACTAGCGGAAAGCACAGATACGCAGTATTTT. It encodes CASSVGLAESTDTQYF. The chain has TRBV9 and TRBJ2-3, with 9 nucleotides matching TRBD2. The CDR3 length is 16 residues. The J segment lost 0 bases and the V segment lost 0 bases, leaving 2 bases of the junction unmatched. In germline, CDR1 is SGDLS, CDR2 YYNGEE.

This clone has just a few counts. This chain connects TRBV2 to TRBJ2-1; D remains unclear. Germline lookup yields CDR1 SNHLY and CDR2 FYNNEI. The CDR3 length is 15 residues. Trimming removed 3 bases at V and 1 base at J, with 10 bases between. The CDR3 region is CASSDRRVSYNEQFF. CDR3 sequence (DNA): TGTGCCAGCAGTGATAGAAGGGTTTCCTACAATGAGCAGTTCTTC.

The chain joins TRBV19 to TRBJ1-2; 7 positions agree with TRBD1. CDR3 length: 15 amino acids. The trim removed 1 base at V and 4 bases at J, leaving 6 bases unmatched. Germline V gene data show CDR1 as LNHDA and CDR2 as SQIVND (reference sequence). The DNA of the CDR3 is TGTGCCAGTAGTATAGTAGAGGACAGGTCCTATGGCTACACCTTC. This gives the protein CASSIVEDRSYGYTF.

The CDR3: CSVPRGRGEQFF. CDR3 bases: TGCAGCGTCCCGAGGGGGAGAGGGGAGCAGTTCTTC. The V and J genes are TRBV29-1 and TRBJ2-1; D possibly corresponds to TRBD1 (6 bases). Trimming stripped 6 bases from V and 10 bases from J, with 16 bases between. The CDR3 loop spans 12 amino acids. CDR1 SQVTM and CDR2 ANQGSEA come from the germline V gene.

Here the CDR3 DNA reads TGTGCCAGCAGCTCTAGCGGGGCGGGAACAGATACGCAGTATTTT. Amino acids: CASSSSGAGTDTQYF. The J gene is TRBJ2-3, the V gene TRBV7-2; 9 bases map to TRBD2. Germline lookup yields CDR1 SGHTA and CDR2 FQGNSA. V gave up 4 bases and J gave up 3 bases; unmatched junction bases: 5. The CDR3 has 15 residues.